This T cell receptor (beta chain) was sequenced for a study of T-cell memory formation after mild COVID-19. Study findings and constraints: Later expanders leaned CD4+, whereas day 15 to 85 contracting clones were balanced CD4/CD8. Within pre-infection memory, some responding clones were found, suggesting cross-reactive memory joined.

TCRalpha and TCRbeta libraries used 5'RACE with constant-segment primers and UMIs. From the 5' RACE reads, TCRdb called clonotypes with MiXCR, one entry per CDR3 protein. The sample includes about 340,000 distinct CDR3 sequences, around 13% of them seen just once. This clonotype was observed at least ten times. The antigen remains unidentified. J gave up 1 base and V 1 base, and 0 bases lay outside the gene matches. In germline, CDR1 is SEHNR, CDR2 FQNEAQ (reference sequence). This CDR3 contains 15 residues. The receptor was derived from a man aged 18 to 29 who had mild COVID-19 (a few samples of this study predate the infection). Cell type and time point are not known. The V call is TRBV7-9, the J call TRBJ2-5; 10 nucleotides match TRBD2. Sequenced: PBMCs or a T cell subset sorted from them (not recorded which). CDR3 region: CASSLGTSGQETQYF. CDR3 sequence (DNA): TGTGCCAGCAGCTTAGGGACTAGCGGCCAAGAGACCCAGTACTTC.